This paragraph covers one T cell receptor beta chain sequence. The antigen is not known. The sample is drawn from a study of cytomegalovirus exposure and HLA in healthy donors. The study, taken as a whole, reports: Despite most TCR sequences being rare, some public TCRs occurred in many donors.

Trimming removed 0 bases from V and 7 bases from J; junction bases left unmatched: 11. CDR1 is MGHRA, CDR2 YSYEKL, per germline. The CDR3 has 18 amino acids. The table came from immunoSEQ multiplex PCR; TCRdb's copy has only in-frame clones and leaves some out. The table lists tens of thousands of clones, more than 85% of them singletons. This sequence was found in a woman aged 25 to 39 in good health and CMV-seronegative. The chain recombines TRBV4-1 with TRBJ2-1; 11 bases align to TRBD2. Sequenced material: PBMCs. CDR3 in DNA: TGCGCCAGCAGCCAAGATTCAGGCTTCCTAGCGGGAGGTAATGAGCAGTTCTTC. This encodes CASSQDSGFLAGGNEQFF.